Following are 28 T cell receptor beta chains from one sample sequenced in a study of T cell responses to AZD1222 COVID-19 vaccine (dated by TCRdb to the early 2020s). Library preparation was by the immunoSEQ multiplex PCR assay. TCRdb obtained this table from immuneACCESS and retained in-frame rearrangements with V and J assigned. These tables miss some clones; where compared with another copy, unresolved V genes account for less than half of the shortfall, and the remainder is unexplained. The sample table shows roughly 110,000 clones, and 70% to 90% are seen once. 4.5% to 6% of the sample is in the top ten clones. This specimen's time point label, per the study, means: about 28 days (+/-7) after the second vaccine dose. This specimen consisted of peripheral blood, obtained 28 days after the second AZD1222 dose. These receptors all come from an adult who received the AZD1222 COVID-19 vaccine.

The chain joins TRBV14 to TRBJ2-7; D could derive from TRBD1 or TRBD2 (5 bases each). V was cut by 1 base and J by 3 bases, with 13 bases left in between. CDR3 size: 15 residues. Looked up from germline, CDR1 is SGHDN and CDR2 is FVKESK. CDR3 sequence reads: CASSQATGAGYEQYF. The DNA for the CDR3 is TGTGCCAGCAGCCAAGCTACCGGGGCTGGCTACGAGCAGTACTTC.

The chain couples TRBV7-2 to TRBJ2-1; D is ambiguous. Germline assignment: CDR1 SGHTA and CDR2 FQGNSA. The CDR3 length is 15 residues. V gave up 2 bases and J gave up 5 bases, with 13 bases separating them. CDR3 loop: CASSLLQAGNNEQFF. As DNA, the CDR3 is TGTGCCAGCAGCTTACTCCAGGCAGGCAACAATGAGCAGTTCTTC.

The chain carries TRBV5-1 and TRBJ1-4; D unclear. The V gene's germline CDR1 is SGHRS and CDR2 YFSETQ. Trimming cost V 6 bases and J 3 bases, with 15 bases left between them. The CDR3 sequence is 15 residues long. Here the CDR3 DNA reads TGCGCCAGCAAGGAGGGAACCGGAGCTAATGAAAAACTGTTTTTT. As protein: CASKEGTGANEKLFF.

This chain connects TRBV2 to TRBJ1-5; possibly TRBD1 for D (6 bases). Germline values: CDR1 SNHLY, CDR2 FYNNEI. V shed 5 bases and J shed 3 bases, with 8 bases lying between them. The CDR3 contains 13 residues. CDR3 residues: CASSRDINQPQHF. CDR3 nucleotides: TGTGCCAGCAGTAGGGACATCAATCAGCCCCAGCATTTT.

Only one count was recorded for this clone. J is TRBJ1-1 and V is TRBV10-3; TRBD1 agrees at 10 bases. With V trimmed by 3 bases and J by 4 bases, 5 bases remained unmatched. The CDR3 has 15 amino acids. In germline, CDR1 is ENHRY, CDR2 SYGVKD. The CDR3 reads CAISDPGQGFTEAFF. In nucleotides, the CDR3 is TGTGCCATCAGTGACCCGGGACAGGGGTTCACTGAAGCTTTCTTT.

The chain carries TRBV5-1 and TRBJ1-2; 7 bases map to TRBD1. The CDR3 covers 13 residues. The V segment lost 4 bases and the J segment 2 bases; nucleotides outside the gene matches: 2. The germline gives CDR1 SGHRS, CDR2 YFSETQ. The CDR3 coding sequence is TGCGCCAGCAGCCCGGGACAGAACTATGGCTACACCTTC. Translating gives CASSPGQNYGYTF. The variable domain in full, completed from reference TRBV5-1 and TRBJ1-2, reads KAGVTQTPRYLIKTRGQQVTLSCSPISGHRSVSWYQQTPGQGLQFLFEYFSETQRNKGNFPGRFSGRQFSNSRSEMNVSTLELGDSALYLCASSPGQNYGYTFGSGTRLTVV.

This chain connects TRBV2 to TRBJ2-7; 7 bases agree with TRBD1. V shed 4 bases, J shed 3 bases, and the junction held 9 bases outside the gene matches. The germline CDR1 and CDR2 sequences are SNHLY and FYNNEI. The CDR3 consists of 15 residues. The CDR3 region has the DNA TGTGCCAGCAGTGTTTCGGAAACAGGGGACTACGAGCAGTACTTC. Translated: CASSVSETGDYEQYF.

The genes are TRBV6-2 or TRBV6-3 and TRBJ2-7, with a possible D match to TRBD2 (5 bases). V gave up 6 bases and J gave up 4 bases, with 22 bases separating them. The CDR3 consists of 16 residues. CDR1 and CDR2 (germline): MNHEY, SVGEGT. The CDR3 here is CASSKPPGTDKYEQYF. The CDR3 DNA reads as TGTGCCAGCAGCAAGCCCCCGGGAACAGATAAGTACGAGCAGTACTTC.

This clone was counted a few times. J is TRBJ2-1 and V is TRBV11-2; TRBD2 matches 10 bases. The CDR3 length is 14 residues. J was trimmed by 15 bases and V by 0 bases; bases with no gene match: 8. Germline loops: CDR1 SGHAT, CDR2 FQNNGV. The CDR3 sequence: CASSLDPGTSVPFF. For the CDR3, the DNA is TGTGCCAGCAGCTTAGATCCGGGGACTAGCGTCCCGTTCTTC.

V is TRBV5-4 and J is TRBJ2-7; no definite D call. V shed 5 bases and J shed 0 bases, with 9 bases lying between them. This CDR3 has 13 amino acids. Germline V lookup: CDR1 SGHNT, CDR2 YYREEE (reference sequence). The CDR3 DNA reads TGTGCCAGCAGGAACTGGAGCTCCTACGAGCAGTACTTC. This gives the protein CASRNWSSYEQYF.

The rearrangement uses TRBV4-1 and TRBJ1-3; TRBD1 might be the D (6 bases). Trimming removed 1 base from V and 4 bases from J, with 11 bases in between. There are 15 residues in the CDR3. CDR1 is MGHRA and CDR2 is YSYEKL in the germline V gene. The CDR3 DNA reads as TGCGCCAGCAGCCAAGGGGAAGGGACAGGAAACACCATATATTTT. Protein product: CASSQGEGTGNTIYF.

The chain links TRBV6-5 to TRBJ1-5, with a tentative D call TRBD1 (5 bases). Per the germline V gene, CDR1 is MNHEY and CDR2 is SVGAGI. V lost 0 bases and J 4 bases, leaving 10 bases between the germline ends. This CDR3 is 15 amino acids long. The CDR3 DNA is TGTGCCAGCAGTTACTCAGGGAGGGGTAATCAGCCCCAGCATTTT. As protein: CASSYSGRGNQPQHF.

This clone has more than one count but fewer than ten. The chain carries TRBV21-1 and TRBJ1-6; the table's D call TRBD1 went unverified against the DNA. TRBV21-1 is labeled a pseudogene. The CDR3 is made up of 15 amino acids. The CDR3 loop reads CASSKLGGHNSPLHF. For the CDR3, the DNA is TGTGCCAGCAGCAAATTAGGGGGCCATAATTCACCCCTCCACTTT.

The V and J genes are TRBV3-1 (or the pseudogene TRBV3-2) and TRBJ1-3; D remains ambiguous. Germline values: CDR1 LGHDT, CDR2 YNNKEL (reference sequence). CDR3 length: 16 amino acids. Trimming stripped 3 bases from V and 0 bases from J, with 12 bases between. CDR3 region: CASSQGPWGSGNTIYF. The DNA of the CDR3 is TGTGCCAGCAGCCAGGGCCCTTGGGGCTCTGGAAACACCATATATTTT.

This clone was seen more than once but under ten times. The CDR3 coding sequence is TGTGCCAGCAGTTCCCCAAGTACATCTAACTATGGCTACACCTTC. Its translation: CASSSPSTSNYGYTF. The genes are TRBV28 and TRBJ1-2; no clear D gene. Germline loops: CDR1 MDHEN, CDR2 SYDVKM. The CDR3 contains 15 residues. Trimming removed 4 bases from V and 0 bases from J, with 12 bases in between.

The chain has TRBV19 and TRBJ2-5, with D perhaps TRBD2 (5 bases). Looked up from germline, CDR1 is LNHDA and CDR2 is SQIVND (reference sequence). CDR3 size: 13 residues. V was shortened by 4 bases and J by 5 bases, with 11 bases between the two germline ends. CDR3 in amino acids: CASSNLAGETQYF. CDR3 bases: TGTGCCAGTAGTAATCTAGCCGGGGAGACCCAGTACTTC.

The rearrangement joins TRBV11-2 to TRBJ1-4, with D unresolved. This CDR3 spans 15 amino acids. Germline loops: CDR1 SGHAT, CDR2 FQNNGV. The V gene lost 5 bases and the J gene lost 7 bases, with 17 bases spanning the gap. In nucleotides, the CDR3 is TGTGCCAGCAGCCTCACGGCCGGGTTCTCTGAAAAACTGTTTTTT. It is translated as CASSLTAGFSEKLFF.

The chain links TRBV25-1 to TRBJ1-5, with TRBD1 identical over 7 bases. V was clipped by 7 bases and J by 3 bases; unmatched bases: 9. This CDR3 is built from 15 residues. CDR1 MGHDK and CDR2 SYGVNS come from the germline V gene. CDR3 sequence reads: CASIIGGKFNQPQHF. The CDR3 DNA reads TGTGCCAGCATTATAGGGGGCAAATTCAATCAGCCCCAGCATTTT.

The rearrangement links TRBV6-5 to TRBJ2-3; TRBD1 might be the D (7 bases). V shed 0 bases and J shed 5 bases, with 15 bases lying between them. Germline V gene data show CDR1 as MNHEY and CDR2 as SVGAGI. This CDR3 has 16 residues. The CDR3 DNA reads TGTGCCAGCAGTTACTCGACAGGGACTGAGGGAGATACGCAGTATTTT. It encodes CASSYSTGTEGDTQYF.

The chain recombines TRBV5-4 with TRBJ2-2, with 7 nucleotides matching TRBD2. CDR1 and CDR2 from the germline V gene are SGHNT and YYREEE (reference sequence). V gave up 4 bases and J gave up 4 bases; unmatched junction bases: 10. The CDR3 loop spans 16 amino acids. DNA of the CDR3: TGTGCCAGCAGCCCGGGTGGGGGGGTGAGCACCGGGGAGCTGTTTTTT. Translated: CASSPGGGVSTGELFF.

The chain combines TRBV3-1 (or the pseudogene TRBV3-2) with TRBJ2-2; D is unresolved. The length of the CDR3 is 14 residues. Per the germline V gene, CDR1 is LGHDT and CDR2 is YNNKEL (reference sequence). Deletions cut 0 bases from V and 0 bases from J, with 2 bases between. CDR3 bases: TGTGCCAGCAGCCAAGATGCGAACACCGGGGAGCTGTTTTTT. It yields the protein CASSQDANTGELFF.

Here the CDR3 reads CASSRGQGSHEQYF. For the CDR3, the DNA is TGTGCCAGCAGCCGGGGACAGGGGTCCCACGAGCAGTACTTC. The genes are TRBV5-5 and TRBJ2-7; 10 bases are a match to TRBD1. Trimming removed 4 bases from V and 5 bases from J; junction bases left unmatched: 6. CDR1 is SGHKS and CDR2 is YYEKEE in the germline V gene (reference sequence). The CDR3 extends over 14 amino acids.

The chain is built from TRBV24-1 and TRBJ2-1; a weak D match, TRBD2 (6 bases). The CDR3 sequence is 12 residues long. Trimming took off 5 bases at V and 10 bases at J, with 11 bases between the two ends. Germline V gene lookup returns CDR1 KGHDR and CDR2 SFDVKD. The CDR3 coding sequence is TGTGCCACCAGTGCGGGAGCGAGGGAGCAGTTCTTC. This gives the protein CATSAGAREQFF.

The CDR3 DNA follows: TGTGCCAGCTCACCGAGCAGGGATAATTCACCCCTCCACTTT. This codes for CASSPSRDNSPLHF. The chain combines TRBV18 with TRBJ1-6; weak D call: TRBD1 (5 bases). V gave up 3 bases and J gave up 5 bases, with 8 bases separating them. CDR1 is KGHSH and CDR2 is LQKENI in the germline V gene. The CDR3 covers 14 residues. The whole variable domain, remainder taken from reference TRBV18 and TRBJ1-6, is NAGVMQNPRHLVRRRGQEARLRCSPMKGHSHVYWYRQLPEEGLKFMVYLQKENIIDESGMPKERFSAEFPKEGPSILRIQQVVRGDSAAYFCASSPSRDNSPLHFGNGTRLTVT.

In DNA form, the CDR3 reads TGTGCCAGTAGTGCCGGGACAGGTCCCTACGAGCAGTACTTC. Residues: CASSAGTGPYEQYF. The V and J genes are TRBV19 and TRBJ2-7; 8 bases line up with TRBD1. Losses at the gene ends were 5 bases for V and 2 bases for J; bases not matched to a gene: 5. Germline V gene sequence: CDR1 LNHDA, CDR2 SQIVND (reference sequence). The CDR3 length is 14 residues.

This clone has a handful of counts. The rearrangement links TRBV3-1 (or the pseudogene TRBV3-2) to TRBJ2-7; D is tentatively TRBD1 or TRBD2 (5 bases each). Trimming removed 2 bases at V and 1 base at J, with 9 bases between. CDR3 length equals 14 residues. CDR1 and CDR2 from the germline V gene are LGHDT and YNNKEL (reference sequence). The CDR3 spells CASSQKGSSYEQYF. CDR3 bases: TGTGCCAGCAGCCAAAAGGGGAGTTCCTACGAGCAGTACTTC.

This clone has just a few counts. The CDR3 DNA is TGCAGTGCTAGTGGGACATTGAGTGGTTACGAGCAGTACTTC. It encodes CSASGTLSGYEQYF. This sequence joins TRBV20-1 and TRBJ2-7, with a tentative D call TRBD1 (6 bases). The CDR3 is made up of 14 amino acids. Germline V gene data show CDR1 as DFQATT and CDR2 as SNEGSKA (reference sequence). With 3 bases removed from V and 4 bases from J, the gap between germline ends came to 16 bases.

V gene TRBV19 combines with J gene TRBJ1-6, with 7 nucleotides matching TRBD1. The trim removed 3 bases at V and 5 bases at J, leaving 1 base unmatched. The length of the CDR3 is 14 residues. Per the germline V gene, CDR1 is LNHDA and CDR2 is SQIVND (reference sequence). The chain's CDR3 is CASSMGTDNSPLHF. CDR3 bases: TGTGCCAGTAGTATGGGGACAGATAATTCACCCCTCCACTTT.